This entry features one T cell receptor (beta chain) sequence. Its antigen is undetermined. The record originates from a study of cytomegalovirus exposure and HLA in healthy donors. The PCR employed 60 Vbeta primers together with 13 Jbeta primers. This table comes from immunoSEQ multiplex PCR, and its TCRdb copy is limited to in-frame clones, with some not included. The sample lists 95,000 to 150,000 clones, less than 75% occurring once. Study-wide results and limits: The authors assumed roughly uniform sequencing depth across donors for presence/absence analyses.

This CDR3 is built from 15 residues. Looked up from germline, CDR1 is MDHEN and CDR2 is SYDVKM. V gave up 6 bases and J gave up 6 bases; unmatched junction bases: 9. Material for sequencing was PBMCs. The V and J genes are TRBV28 and TRBJ1-5; 9 nucleotides line up with TRBD1. The TCR originated in a woman between 35 and 50 years old in good health and CMV-seronegative. The CDR3 DNA reads TGTGCCAGCAGCTTAACGACAGGGGGAACTCAGCCCCAGCATTTT. Amino acid sequence: CASSLTTGGTQPQHF.